This T cell receptor (beta chain) derives from a study of identical twins. General study points: Reduced insertions were recorded for abundant cord blood beta clonotypes, with no such pattern in memory repertoires. Weaker excess sharing between twins was seen in beta out-of-frame sequences.

V lost 4 bases to trimming and J lost 9 bases; unmatched junction nucleotides: 14. The germline gives CDR1 SGHRS, CDR2 YFSETQ. The CDR3 is made up of 16 amino acids. This clonotype was detected a few times. What it recognizes is unknown. One entry per CDR3 protein, called by TCRdb with MiXCR from the 5' RACE reads. Among approximately 890,000 distinct CDR3 sequences listed, roughly 12% were seen once. The same sample was also studied in work on yellow fever vaccine responses in identical twins.

The origin of this receptor is a woman aged 18-29 years in good health. The chain combines TRBV5-1 with TRBJ2-1; 9 positions match TRBD2. The sample consisted of PBMCs. CDR3 loop: CASSRERGLARGEQFF. DNA for the CDR3: TGCGCCAGCAGCCGAGAGCGGGGACTAGCTAGGGGTGAGCAGTTCTTC.